Below are 17 T cell receptor beta chains sequenced from a single sample in a study of blood T cell repertoires in COVID-19. The table came from immunoSEQ multiplex PCR; TCRdb's copy has only in-frame clones and leaves some out. This sample has 310,000 or so clones, with around nine tenths found just once. The source material was peripheral blood. The origin of the receptors is a man between 45 and 60 years old with active or convalescent COVID-19.

The chain employs TRBV18 and TRBJ1-1; D gene ambiguous. V was pared by 4 bases and J by 6 bases, with 6 bases between. Germline CDR1 and CDR2: KGHSH and LQKENI. This CDR3 comprises 11 residues. CDR3 region: CASSRESEAFF. The DNA of the CDR3 is TGTGCCAGCTCACGGGAGTCTGAAGCTTTCTTT.

In DNA form, the CDR3 reads TGTGCCACCAGTGATCCCCGGGACACAAACTACGAGCAGTACTTC. Its protein is CATSDPRDTNYEQYF. V gene TRBV24-1 combines with J gene TRBJ2-7, with D perhaps matching TRBD1 (6 bases). CDR1 is KGHDR and CDR2 is SFDVKD in the germline V gene. This CDR3 is built from 15 residues. Trimming shortened V by 3 bases and J by 3 bases, and 14 bases separated the two germline ends.

The rearrangement uses TRBV7-8 and TRBJ1-1; D is undetermined. Germline CDR1 SGHVS, CDR2 FQNEAQ. This CDR3 spans 14 amino acids. Deletions cut 5 bases from V and 1 base from J, with 11 bases between. As DNA, the CDR3 is TGTGCCAGCAGCCAAGACACGCCGAACACTGAAGCTTTCTTT. The encoded protein is CASSQDTPNTEAFF.

V gene TRBV5-6 combines with J gene TRBJ1-2; possibly TRBD1 for D (6 bases). There are 16 residues in the CDR3. Trimming removed 4 bases from V and 1 base from J, with 17 bases in between. CDR1 is SGHDT, CDR2 YYEEEE, per germline. CDR3 amino acids: CASSLLWGQVNYGYTF. CDR3 nucleotide sequence: TGTGCCAGCAGCCTTCTTTGGGGACAAGTTAACTATGGCTACACCTTC.

The V and J genes are TRBV19 and TRBJ2-3, with unresolved D. Trimming shortened V by 6 bases and J by 2 bases, and 6 bases separated the two germline ends. This CDR3 region has 12 residues. Germline CDR1 and CDR2: LNHDA and SQIVND (reference sequence). The CDR3 is CASSLYTDTQYF. In DNA form, the CDR3 reads TGTGCCAGTAGCCTATACACAGATACGCAGTATTTT.

The rearrangement joins TRBV2 to TRBJ1-2; tentative D call: TRBD1 (6 bases). This CDR3 is 13 amino acids long. Looked up from germline, CDR1 is SNHLY and CDR2 is FYNNEI. V was clipped by 4 bases and J by 4 bases, with 10 bases between them. The CDR3 nucleotides are TGTGCCAGCAGTGCGGGGGGCTCCTATGGCTACACCTTC. Translating it yields CASSAGGSYGYTF.

The chain links TRBV7-2 to TRBJ1-2; 9 bases are a match to TRBD1. CDR3 length: 15 amino acids. In germline, CDR1 is SGHTA, CDR2 FQGNSA. Unmatched junction bases numbered 6, after V lost 0 bases and J lost 7 bases. The CDR3 loop is CASSLAGTGQGGYTF. CDR3 in DNA: TGTGCCAGCAGCTTAGCCGGGACAGGGCAGGGTGGCTACACCTTC.

The rearrangement links TRBV5-6 to TRBJ2-6; 7 bases fit TRBD2. After removal of 4 bases from V and 2 bases from J, the junction contained 15 bases not matched to a gene. Germline CDR1 and CDR2: SGHDT and YYEEEE. The CDR3 spans 19 residues. The CDR3 sequence is CASSPWSASGLPGANVLTF. CDR3 DNA sequence: TGTGCCAGCAGCCCATGGTCGGCTAGCGGACTGCCTGGGGCCAACGTCCTGACTTTC.

This sequence joins TRBV9 and TRBJ2-3; 7 bases line up with TRBD2. The CDR3 totals 15 residues. Trimming removed 4 bases from V and 3 bases from J; junction bases left unmatched: 8. The germline CDR1 and CDR2 sequences are SGDLS and YYNGEE. The CDR3: CASSTGTIETDTQYF. Here the CDR3 DNA reads TGTGCCAGCAGCACCGGGACTATCGAGACAGATACGCAGTATTTT.

This chain uses TRBV6-1 with TRBJ1-3; 8 nucleotides align to TRBD1. Germline V CDR1 and CDR2: MNHNS, SASEGT. V dropped 3 bases and J dropped 1; count of bases not matched to a gene: 11. The CDR3 spans 18 residues. CDR3 amino acids: CASSEFLTGAMSGNTIYF. As DNA, the CDR3 is TGTGCCAGCAGTGAGTTTTTGACAGGGGCGATGTCTGGAAACACCATATATTTT.

In this sample, this clone turned up a few times. This chain connects TRBV10-2 to TRBJ2-7, with TRBD1 matching 8 bases. V shed 3 bases, J shed 4 bases, and the junction held 5 bases outside the gene matches. The CDR3 runs to 14 residues. Germline assignment: CDR1 WSHSY and CDR2 SAAADI. CDR3 coding DNA: TGCGCCAGCAGTGAAGGACAGGGTGGGTACGAGCAGTACTTC. It codes for CASSEGQGGYEQYF.

V gene TRBV5-1 combines with J gene TRBJ1-1, with 10 bases fitting TRBD1. This CDR3 has 14 residues. Looked up from germline, CDR1 is SGHRS and CDR2 is YFSETQ. The junction had 10 bases not matched to a gene; V was cut back by 6 bases and J by 8 bases. CDR3 amino acids: CASTSDRGMGEAFF. CDR3 in DNA: TGCGCCAGCACATCGGACAGGGGGATGGGGGAAGCTTTCTTT. Full variable domain (rest looked up from reference TRBV5-1 and TRBJ1-1): KAGVTQTPRYLIKTRGQQVTLSCSPISGHRSVSWYQQTPGQGLQFLFEYFSETQRNKGNFPGRFSGRQFSNSRSEMNVSTLELGDSALYLCASTSDRGMGEAFFGQGTRLTVV.

CDR3 sequence reads: CASSQVPGLGSGEQFF. The CDR3 bases are TGTGCCAGCAGCCAAGTCCCGGGACTAGGTTCGGGTGAGCAGTTCTTC. The V gene is TRBV14, the J gene TRBJ2-1, with 8 nucleotides matching TRBD2. CDR3 length: 16 residues. Trimming cost V 1 base and J 9 bases; bases outside gene matches: 11. Germline V gives CDR1 SGHDN, CDR2 FVKESK. Full variable domain (remainder filled in from reference TRBV14 and TRBJ2-1): EAGVTQFPSHSVIEKGQTVTLRCDPISGHDNLYWYRRVMGKEIKFLLHFVKESKQDESGMPNNRFLAERTGGTYSTLKVQPAELEDSGVYFCASSQVPGLGSGEQFFGPGTRLTVL.

The V call is TRBV5-1, the J call TRBJ1-2; no clear D. CDR1 is SGHRS, CDR2 YFSETQ, per germline. The CDR3 contains 16 residues. V was cut by 0 bases and J by 3 bases, with 15 bases left in between. The CDR3 sequence: CASSLAGRASDYGYTF. The CDR3 coding sequence is TGCGCCAGCAGCTTGGCGGGGAGGGCTTCTGACTATGGCTACACCTTC. The entire variable domain, with the rest obtained from reference TRBV5-1 and TRBJ1-2, is as follows: KAGVTQTPRYLIKTRGQQVTLSCSPISGHRSVSWYQQTPGQGLQFLFEYFSETQRNKGNFPGRFSGRQFSNSRSEMNVSTLELGDSALYLCASSLAGRASDYGYTFGSGTRLTVV.

This sequence joins TRBV3-1 (or the pseudogene TRBV3-2) and TRBJ1-3; D is unclear. This CDR3 has 13 amino acids. The V end lost 4 bases, the J end lost 0 bases, and 4 bases lay between the germline ends. Germline CDR1 reads LGHDT; CDR2 reads YNNKEL (reference sequence). CDR3 coding DNA: TGTGCCAGCAGCCTCAACTCTGGAAACACCATATATTTT. Its translation: CASSLNSGNTIYF.

This chain links TRBV21-1 with TRBJ2-2; the table names TRBD1, a call not compared with the DNA. TRBV21-1 is described as a pseudogene. This CDR3 is 14 amino acids long. The CDR3 DNA reads as TGTGCCAGCAGACAGGGATTGAACACCGGGGAGCTGTTTTTT. It specifies CASRQGLNTGELFF.

The chain combines TRBV30 with TRBJ2-7, with D maybe TRBD2 (6 bases). CDR1 and CDR2 from the germline V gene are GTSNPN and SVGIG (reference sequence). This CDR3 spans 14 amino acids. V was clipped by 5 bases and J by 2 bases, with 16 bases between them. CDR3 sequence (DNA): TGTGCCTGGCGTAGCGGCGGAAGCGCCTACGAGCAGTACTTC. Translation: CAWRSGGSAYEQYF.